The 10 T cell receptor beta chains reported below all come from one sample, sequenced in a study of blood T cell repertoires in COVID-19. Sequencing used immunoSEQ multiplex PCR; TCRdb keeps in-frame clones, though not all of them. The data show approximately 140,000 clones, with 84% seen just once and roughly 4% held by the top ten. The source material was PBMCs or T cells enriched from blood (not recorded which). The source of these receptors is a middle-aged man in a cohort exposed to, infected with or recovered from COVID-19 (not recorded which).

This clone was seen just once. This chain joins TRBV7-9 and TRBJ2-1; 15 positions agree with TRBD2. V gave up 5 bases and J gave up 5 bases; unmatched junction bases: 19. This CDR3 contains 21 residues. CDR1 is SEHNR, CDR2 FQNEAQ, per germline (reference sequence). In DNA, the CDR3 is TGTGCCAGCAGCACCCACCGGACTAGCGGGAGGGCCTTGGTCCTCGACAATGAGCAGTTCTTC. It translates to CASSTHRTSGRALVLDNEQFF.

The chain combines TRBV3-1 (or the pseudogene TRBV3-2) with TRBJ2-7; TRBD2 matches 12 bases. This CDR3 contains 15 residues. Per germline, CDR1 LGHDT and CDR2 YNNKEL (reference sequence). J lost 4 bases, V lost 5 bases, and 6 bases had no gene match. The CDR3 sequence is CASSSGLAGLYEQYF. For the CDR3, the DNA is TGTGCCAGCAGCTCGGGACTAGCGGGCCTATACGAGCAGTACTTC.

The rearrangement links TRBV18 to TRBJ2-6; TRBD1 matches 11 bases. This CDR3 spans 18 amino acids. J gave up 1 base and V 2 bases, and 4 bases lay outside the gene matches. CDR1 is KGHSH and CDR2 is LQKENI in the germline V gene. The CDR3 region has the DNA TGTGCCAGCTCACCATCTGGGACAGGGGGATCTGGGGCCAACGTCCTGACTTTC. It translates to CASSPSGTGGSGANVLTF. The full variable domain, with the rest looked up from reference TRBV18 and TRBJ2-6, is NAGVMQNPRHLVRRRGQEARLRCSPMKGHSHVYWYRQLPEEGLKFMVYLQKENIIDESGMPKERFSAEFPKEGPSILRIQQVVRGDSAAYFCASSPSGTGGSGANVLTFGAGSRLTVL.

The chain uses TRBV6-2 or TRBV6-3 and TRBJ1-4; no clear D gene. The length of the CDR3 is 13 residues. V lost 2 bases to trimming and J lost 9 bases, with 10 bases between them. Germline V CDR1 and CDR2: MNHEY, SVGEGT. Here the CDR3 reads CASSYAERKKLFF. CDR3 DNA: TGTGCCAGCAGTTACGCGGAGAGGAAAAAACTGTTTTTT.

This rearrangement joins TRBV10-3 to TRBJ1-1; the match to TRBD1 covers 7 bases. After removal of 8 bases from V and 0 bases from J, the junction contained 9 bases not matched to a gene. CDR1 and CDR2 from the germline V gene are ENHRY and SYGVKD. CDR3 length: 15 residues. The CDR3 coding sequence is TGTGCCATCTCCGGGACAGTAGTCATGAACACTGAAGCTTTCTTT. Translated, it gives CAISGTVVMNTEAFF.

DNA of the CDR3: TGTGCCAGTATCGGGTTCGATTCACCCCTCCACTTT. It is translated as CASIGFDSPLHF. The gene calls are TRBV19 and TRBJ1-6; D is undetermined. The germline V and J ends were trimmed by 7 bases and 8 bases, with 9 bases remaining between them. The CDR3 sequence is 12 residues long. Germline V gene sequence: CDR1 LNHDA, CDR2 SQIVND (reference sequence).

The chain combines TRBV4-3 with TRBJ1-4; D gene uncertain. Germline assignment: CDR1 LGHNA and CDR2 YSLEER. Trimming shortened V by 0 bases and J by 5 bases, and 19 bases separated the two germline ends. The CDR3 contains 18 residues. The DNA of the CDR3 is TGCGCCAGCAGCCAAGATAGGCTGGATGAGTCAGGAAATGAAAAACTGTTTTTT. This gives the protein CASSQDRLDESGNEKLFF.

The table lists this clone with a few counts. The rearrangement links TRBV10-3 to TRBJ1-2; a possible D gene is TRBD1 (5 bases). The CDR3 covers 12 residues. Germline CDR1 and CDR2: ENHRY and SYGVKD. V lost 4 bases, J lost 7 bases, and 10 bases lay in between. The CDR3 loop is CAISVGEAGYTF. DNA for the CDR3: TGTGCCATCAGTGTGGGGGAGGCTGGCTACACCTTC.

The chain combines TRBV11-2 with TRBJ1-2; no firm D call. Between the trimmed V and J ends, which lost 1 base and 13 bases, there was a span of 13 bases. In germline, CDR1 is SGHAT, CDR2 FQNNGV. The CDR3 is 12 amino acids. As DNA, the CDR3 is TGTGCCAGCAGCTTAGGCCCCTGGCGGCCCACCTTC. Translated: CASSLGPWRPTF.

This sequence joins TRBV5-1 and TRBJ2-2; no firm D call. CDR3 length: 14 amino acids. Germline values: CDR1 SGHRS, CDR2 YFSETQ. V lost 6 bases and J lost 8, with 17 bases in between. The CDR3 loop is CASNPITPGGELFF. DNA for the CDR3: TGCGCCAGCAACCCCATCACGCCCGGGGGGGAGCTGTTTTTT.